Listed below are T cell receptor beta chains from one sample, sequenced in a study of CD4 T cells in relation to SARS-CoV-2 and coronaviruses. The antigens for these receptors are not known. Measured with immunoSEQ multiplex PCR; TCRdb has only the in-frame clones, and not every one. The data show around 15,000 clones, more than 75% seen once. Sample: CD4+ T cells from PBMCs, cultured in vitro. The receptor source for this set is a human donor in good health. The CDR3 runs from the conserved cysteine through the conserved F or W. The D gene is left open where the match is weak. Only some rows state a clone size, as once, few, many or a class for expanded clones.

CDR3 DNA: TGCAGCGTTGAAGACTCCCGGACCCGCGAGACCCAGTACTTC; CDR3 protein: CSVEDSRTRETQYF; D gene: .; clone size: .; V gene: TRBV29-1; J gene: TRBJ2-5
CDR3 DNA: TGCGCCAGCAGCCAAGATCTTAGCCGCAGGGAGCAGTTCTTC; CDR3 protein: CASSQDLSRREQFF; D gene: .; clone size: .; V gene: TRBV4-3; J gene: TRBJ2-1
CDR3 DNA: TGTGCCAGCAGTTCGTCGGGGCAGGCCCGCACAGATACGCAGTATTTT; CDR3 protein: CASSSSGQARTDTQYF; D gene: .; clone size: .; V gene: TRBV25-1; J gene: TRBJ2-3
CDR3 DNA: TGTGCCAGCAGCCTTAGGTCCCGTACCAGAAACTTC; CDR3 protein: CASSLRSRTRNF; D gene: .; clone size: .; V gene: TRBV7-8; J gene: TRBJ2-5
CDR3 DNA: TGTGCTAGTGGTTTGGAGGGGGTAACCATATATTTT; CDR3 protein: CASGLEGVTIYF; D gene: .; clone size: .; V gene: TRBV12-5; J gene: TRBJ1-3
CDR3 DNA: TGCGCCAGCAGCGGCGGGGCTAGGGGAGGCGAGCAGTACTTC; CDR3 protein: CASSGGARGGEQYF; D gene: .; clone size: .; V gene: TRBV5-1; J gene: TRBJ2-7
CDR3 DNA: TGTGCCAGCAGCCCCAGCTGGGTTCAGGATCAGCCCCAGCATTTT; CDR3 protein: CASSPSWVQDQPQHF; D gene: .; clone size: once; V gene: TRBV7-8; J gene: TRBJ1-5
CDR3 DNA: TGTGCCAGCAGCTTACAGTCAGATACAAACACTGAAGCTTTCTTT; CDR3 protein: CASSLQSDTNTEAFF; D gene: .; clone size: .; V gene: TRBV7-2; J gene: TRBJ1-1
CDR3 DNA: TGTGCCAGCAGTTTGCACCGGGACAGGGGACGGAAAGAGCAGTACTTC; CDR3 protein: CASSLHRDRGRKEQYF; D gene: TRBD1; clone size: .; V gene: TRBV6-5; J gene: TRBJ2-7
CDR3 DNA: TGTGCCAGCAGTGAAGCTCGCACAGGCCGCTATGGCTACACCTTC; CDR3 protein: CASSEARTGRYGYTF; D gene: .; clone size: .; V gene: TRBV6-1; J gene: TRBJ1-2
CDR3 DNA: TGTGCCAGCAGTGGGACTAGCGGGGACTACAATGAGCAGTTCTTC; CDR3 protein: CASSGTSGDYNEQFF; D gene: TRBD2; clone size: .; V gene: TRBV2; J gene: TRBJ2-1
CDR3 DNA: TGTGCCAGCAGTAACAGGGACCAAGAGACCCAGTACTTC; CDR3 protein: CASSNRDQETQYF; D gene: .; clone size: .; V gene: TRBV27; J gene: TRBJ2-5
CDR3 DNA: TGTGCCAGTAGCGTGACAGGCTACTATGGCTACACCTTC; CDR3 protein: CASSVTGYYGYTF; D gene: .; clone size: .; V gene: TRBV19; J gene: TRBJ1-2
CDR3 DNA: TGTGCCAGCAGCCAAGATCCTAGCGGGGGACGAGAGACCCAGTACTTC; CDR3 protein: CASSQDPSGGRETQYF; D gene: TRBD2; clone size: .; V gene: TRBV3-1/TRBV3-2; J gene: TRBJ2-5
CDR3 DNA: TGTGCCAGCAAGTCCGGGGGAACGAACACCGGGGAGCTGTTTTTT; CDR3 protein: CASKSGGTNTGELFF; D gene: .; clone size: once; V gene: TRBV28; J gene: TRBJ2-2
CDR3 DNA: TGTGCCAGCAGCCCGACGGGGGCCCACAATGAGCAGTTCTTC; CDR3 protein: CASSPTGAHNEQFF; D gene: .; clone size: .; V gene: TRBV5-8; J gene: TRBJ2-1
CDR3 DNA: TGTGCCAGTAGTCGGGCCGGAATCACCGGGGAGCTGTTTTTT; CDR3 protein: CASSRAGITGELFF; D gene: .; clone size: .; V gene: TRBV19; J gene: TRBJ2-2
CDR3 DNA: TGTGCCAGCAGCTCCCTATCGGGGAGTTCCTACAATGAGCAGTTCTTC; CDR3 protein: CASSSLSGSSYNEQFF; D gene: .; clone size: once; V gene: TRBV5-6; J gene: TRBJ2-1
CDR3 DNA: TGTGCCAGCAGCCGAGGACGACAGGGGGCGGGTACAGATACGCAGTATTTT; CDR3 protein: CASSRGRQGAGTDTQYF; D gene: TRBD1; clone size: .; V gene: TRBV3-1/TRBV3-2; J gene: TRBJ2-3
CDR3 DNA: TGTGCCAGCAGTTTAGGGGGGTTAGGCTACACCTTC; CDR3 protein: CASSLGGLGYTF; D gene: .; clone size: .; V gene: TRBV12-3/TRBV12-4; J gene: TRBJ1-2
CDR3 DNA: TGTGCCAGCACCGGGGACGGGGATCAGCCCCAGCATTTT; CDR3 protein: CASTGDGDQPQHF; D gene: .; clone size: .; V gene: TRBV12-3/TRBV12-4; J gene: TRBJ1-5
CDR3 DNA: TGCGCCAGCAGCCCCGGGAGCGCCAAAAACATTCAGTACTTC; CDR3 protein: CASSPGSAKNIQYF; D gene: .; clone size: few; V gene: TRBV4-3; J gene: TRBJ2-4
CDR3 DNA: TGTGCCAGCAGCTCGGGACTAGCGGGAGTCAATGAGCAGTTCTTC; CDR3 protein: CASSSGLAGVNEQFF; D gene: TRBD2; clone size: .; V gene: TRBV7-3; J gene: TRBJ2-1
CDR3 DNA: TGCAGTGCCTGGATGAACACTGAAGCTTTCTTT; CDR3 protein: CSAWMNTEAFF; D gene: .; clone size: .; V gene: TRBV20-1; J gene: TRBJ1-1
CDR3 DNA: TGTGCCAGCAGTCGGGCCAGGGGGCCAAGAGGACTCCACTTT; CDR3 protein: CASSRARGPRGLHF; D gene: TRBD1; clone size: .; V gene: TRBV27; J gene: TRBJ1-6
CDR3 DNA: TGCGCCAGCAGCCAAGTCGGGACAGACCTAATTGTAGGGGGCTACACCTTC; CDR3 protein: CASSQVGTDLIVGGYTF; D gene: TRBD1; clone size: few; V gene: TRBV4-1; J gene: TRBJ1-2
CDR3 DNA: TGTGCCAGCAGCTTAGTTGGGACTAGCGGCACAGATACGCAGTATTTT; CDR3 protein: CASSLVGTSGTDTQYF; D gene: TRBD2; clone size: .; V gene: TRBV7-2; J gene: TRBJ2-3
CDR3 DNA: TGTGCCAGCAGCCAAGCGGGTCGGGCGGGCGGGGGATCCTACGAGCAGTACTTC; CDR3 protein: CASSQAGRAGGGSYEQYF; D gene: TRBD2; clone size: .; V gene: TRBV4-2; J gene: TRBJ2-7
CDR3 DNA: TGCGCCAGCAGCGGGACTAGCACAGATACGCAGTATTTT; CDR3 protein: CASSGTSTDTQYF; D gene: .; clone size: .; V gene: TRBV5-1; J gene: TRBJ2-3
CDR3 DNA: TGTGCCAGCAGTTACTCCCGCAGCCAGAACACTGAAGCTTTCTTT; CDR3 protein: CASSYSRSQNTEAFF; D gene: .; clone size: .; V gene: TRBV6-6; J gene: TRBJ1-1
CDR3 DNA: TGTGCCAGCAGCTTGGAGGGACTCGGCACTGAAGCTTTCTTT; CDR3 protein: CASSLEGLGTEAFF; D gene: .; clone size: .; V gene: TRBV5-4; J gene: TRBJ1-1
CDR3 DNA: TGTGCCAGCAGCCTTCCCCCCAGACAAGAGACCCAGTACTTC; CDR3 protein: CASSLPPRQETQYF; D gene: .; clone size: .; V gene: TRBV7-2; J gene: TRBJ2-5
CDR3 DNA: TGTGCCAGCAGCCATGTCGTTGTCACCGGGGAGCTGTTTTTT; CDR3 protein: CASSHVVVTGELFF; D gene: .; clone size: few; V gene: TRBV3-1/TRBV3-2; J gene: TRBJ2-2
CDR3 DNA: TGTGCCAGCAGGAAGGGGGGGCCTCAAGAGACCCAGTACTTC; CDR3 protein: CASRKGGPQETQYF; D gene: .; clone size: .; V gene: TRBV2; J gene: TRBJ2-5
CDR3 DNA: TGTGCCAGCAGCCAAGATCGGGGTGGGGAGTGGGGCGGGAGCACAGATACGCAGTATTTT; CDR3 protein: CASSQDRGGEWGGSTDTQYF; D gene: .; clone size: .; V gene: TRBV3-1/TRBV3-2; J gene: TRBJ2-3
CDR3 DNA: TGCGCCAGCAGTGAGTCGAGTAGGCGGCCCCAGCATTTT; CDR3 protein: CASSESSRRPQHF; D gene: .; clone size: .; V gene: TRBV10-2; J gene: TRBJ1-5
CDR3 DNA: TGTGCCAGCAGCGCCCACCGGACTGTCCAAGAGACCCAGTACTTC; CDR3 protein: CASSAHRTVQETQYF; D gene: .; clone size: once; V gene: TRBV9; J gene: TRBJ2-5
CDR3 DNA: TGTGCCAGCAGTTACAATAGCGGTTTGGACACCGGGGAGCTGTTTTTT; CDR3 protein: CASSYNSGLDTGELFF; D gene: .; clone size: .; V gene: TRBV7-3; J gene: TRBJ2-2
CDR3 DNA: TGCGCCAGCAGCCACGGACTAGCGGGGGGCCGGGATACGCAGTATTTT; CDR3 protein: CASSHGLAGGRDTQYF; D gene: TRBD2; clone size: .; V gene: TRBV5-1; J gene: TRBJ2-3
CDR3 DNA: TGTGCCAGCAGTCCTAAGCGGGACGGGCCAGATACGCAGTATTTT; CDR3 protein: CASSPKRDGPDTQYF; D gene: TRBD2; clone size: .; V gene: TRBV7-9; J gene: TRBJ2-3
CDR3 DNA: TGTGCCAGCAGATGGAAGGATCGGATGAACACTGAAGCTTTCTTT; CDR3 protein: CASRWKDRMNTEAFF; D gene: .; clone size: once; V gene: TRBV2; J gene: TRBJ1-1
CDR3 DNA: TGCGCCAGCAGCCAAGGGGAACGGACGACTAATGAAAAACTGTTTTTT; CDR3 protein: CASSQGERTTNEKLFF; D gene: .; clone size: few; V gene: TRBV4-3; J gene: TRBJ1-4
CDR3 DNA: TGTGCCAGCAGCTCCGCCTACGAGCAGTACTTC; CDR3 protein: CASSSAYEQYF; D gene: .; clone size: .; V gene: TRBV7-2; J gene: TRBJ2-7
CDR3 DNA: TGTGCCAGCTCACCGCGCGGGGAGACCTACGAGCAGTACTTC; CDR3 protein: CASSPRGETYEQYF; D gene: .; clone size: .; V gene: TRBV18; J gene: TRBJ2-7
CDR3 DNA: TGTGCCAGCAGCTTGGGCCTCGGGACAGGGGGCATTGGTGAAAAACTGTTTTTT; CDR3 protein: CASSLGLGTGGIGEKLFF; D gene: TRBD1; clone size: .; V gene: TRBV5-6; J gene: TRBJ1-4
CDR3 DNA: TGTGCCAGCAGCTCGGGGGCGGTAGATACGCAGTATTTT; CDR3 protein: CASSSGAVDTQYF; D gene: .; clone size: .; V gene: TRBV7-2; J gene: TRBJ2-3
CDR3 DNA: TGCGCCAGCAGCCCGAGACAGGGGCCGAACACTGAAGCTTTCTTT; CDR3 protein: CASSPRQGPNTEAFF; D gene: TRBD1; clone size: .; V gene: TRBV5-1; J gene: TRBJ1-1
CDR3 DNA: TGTGCCAGCAGCTTAGGACAGGCATTGCAATTGGAGACCCAGTACTTC; CDR3 protein: CASSLGQALQLETQYF; D gene: .; clone size: once; V gene: TRBV7-6; J gene: TRBJ2-5
CDR3 DNA: TGTGCCAGCAGCCCCCTACCCGGTCGGGGCTATGGCTACACCTTC; CDR3 protein: CASSPLPGRGYGYTF; D gene: .; clone size: .; V gene: TRBV7-6; J gene: TRBJ1-2
CDR3 DNA: TGTGCCAGCAGCCAATACCGGGACCTTCTCACAGATACGCAGTATTTT; CDR3 protein: CASSQYRDLLTDTQYF; D gene: .; clone size: .; V gene: TRBV3-1/TRBV3-2; J gene: TRBJ2-3
CDR3 DNA: TGCAGCGTTTCCGTGCGGGCAGGCAATGAGCAGTTCTTC; CDR3 protein: CSVSVRAGNEQFF; D gene: .; clone size: .; V gene: TRBV29-1; J gene: TRBJ2-1
CDR3 DNA: TGTGCCAGCAGTGAACCGTTCACGTCCCGGGACAGGGAAGTGGGGCAGCCCCAGCATTTT; CDR3 protein: CASSEPFTSRDREVGQPQHF; D gene: TRBD1; clone size: .; V gene: TRBV6-4; J gene: TRBJ1-5
CDR3 DNA: TGTGCCACCAGCAGAAGTCATTACGAGCAGTACTTC; CDR3 protein: CATSRSHYEQYF; D gene: .; clone size: .; V gene: TRBV15; J gene: TRBJ2-7
CDR3 DNA: TGTGCCAGCAGCTTCGCGGGCCTTTACACAGATACGCAGTATTTT; CDR3 protein: CASSFAGLYTDTQYF; D gene: .; clone size: .; V gene: TRBV5-6; J gene: TRBJ2-3
CDR3 DNA: TGTGCCGGCAGTTTAAGGTCTGGGGCCAACGTCCTGACTTTC; CDR3 protein: CAGSLRSGANVLTF; D gene: .; clone size: .; V gene: TRBV6-2/TRBV6-3; J gene: TRBJ2-6
CDR3 DNA: TGCGCCAGCAGCCGAGACAGGGCGAACTATGGCTACACCTTC; CDR3 protein: CASSRDRANYGYTF; D gene: TRBD1; clone size: .; V gene: TRBV5-1; J gene: TRBJ1-2